This T cell receptor (beta chain) was captured in a study of graft-versus-host responses after intestinal transplantation (dated by TCRdb to the early 2020s). With regard to the full study: The transplants that recipients received were multivisceral, liver-intestinal, or isolated intestinal. All recipients received anti-thymocyte globulin induction followed by maintenance tacrolimus and steroids for approximately 3 years. Bulk TCR-beta CDR3 sequencing was used to track graft-versus-host and host-versus-graft alloreactive T cell clones in the graft, circulation and bone marrow after intestinal transplantation. Alloreactive clones were identified by sequencing pre-transplant mixed lymphocyte reaction products and comparing them with unstimulated pre-transplant donor and recipient T cells. Of the roughly 25 intestinal transplant recipients enrolled in the cohort, one of whom was a retransplant, a few patients without pretransplant specimens were excluded. Donor T cell macrochimerism was defined as a peak of at least 4% donor T cells among recipient peripheral blood mononuclear cells. Rather than going through the commercial service, samples from a few later patients were sequenced in-house on an Illumina MiSeq and processed with MiXCR.

Taken with the paper, the label for time point translates to: cells obtained before transplantation from donor or recipient. Mixed lymphocyte reactions plated 200,000 CFSE-labeled pre-transplant responders with 200,000 irradiated violet-dye-labeled stimulators and were cultured for six to seven days. Proliferating CD3+CD4+CFSE-low and CD3+CD8+CFSE-low responder cells were FACS-sorted on a BD Influx sorter after the mixed lymphocyte reaction. Libraries were constructed by the immunoSEQ multiplex PCR assay. For most patients, genomic DNA was isolated using the Qiagen DNeasy Blood and Tissue Kit and was shipped frozen to Adaptive Biotechnologies for TCR sequencing. For most patients, genomic DNA was subjected to high-throughput TCR-beta CDR3 sequencing by Adaptive Biotechnologies. The original pipeline was this. Adaptive's ImmunoSEQ software supplied the TCR sequencing data for 18 patients, while MiXCR and VDJtools were used to process a few other patients. CD4 versus CD8 sorting errors were corrected by removing sequences found in both subsets at a frequency ratio below 5:1. Because the origin of CDR3 nucleotide sequences shared between donor and recipient could not be assigned, those sequences were removed. At least 2-fold expansion over unstimulated cells and a minimum CFSE-low frequency of 0.002% (template counts) or 0.001% (read counts) were required for clones to be classified as alloreactive. Mappable clones were those detected in sequenced pre-transplant spleen, lymph node, or MLR CFSE-low populations of the donor or recipient. The cumulative frequency of alloreactive clones was calculated as a percentage of all sequences, weighted by copy number. Not all clones reach the TCRdb copy of this immuneACCESS table, which keeps in-frame sequences only. Checked studies attribute under half of the gap to unresolved V genes and leave the rest unexplained. V, J and clone size derive from that table, while D and trimming were established from the DNA sequence. For this sample there are about 21,000 clones; 50% to 60% appear just once. Approximately 1% of the sample comes from the top ten.

With respect to this clone: No per-base quality is available; no much larger clone lies one base away.

Looking up the germline V gene yields CDR1 SGHTA and CDR2 FQGTGA. The V end gives up 2 bases and the J end 0 bases, leaving 1 base in the junction not matched to a gene. The CDR3 holds 15 amino acids from the cysteine to the phenylalanine. The CDR3 DNA has 45 bases and is translated from base 1. What the study reported, not specific to this receptor: Early after transplant, peak levels of circulating GvH clones were associated with declines in HvG clones. The conclusions were limited by the relatively low number and heterogeneity of the intestinal transplant patients. In the allografts of patients with donor T cell macrochimerism, GvH to HvG T cell clonal ratios were high. GvH clones were detected in recipient bone marrow, and some appeared earlier in ileal mucosa or blood, consistent with an intestinal mucosal origin.

This chain is built from TRBV7-3 and TRBJ2-3, with 8 central nucleotides matching TRBD2. The sample here was alloreactive CD4+ T cells from a mixed lymphocyte reaction culture, taken before intestinal transplant. The cell subset or site label of this sample denotes: CFSE-low proliferating T cells sorted from roughly 6-day pre-transplant mixed lymphocyte reaction (GvH or HvG direction). The sequence came from a human patient who received an intestinal transplant. In nucleotide form, the sequence is TGTGCCAGCAGCTTACGGGGGGGAAGCACAGATACGCAGTATTTT. It encodes CASSLRGGSTDTQYF.